A selection of T cell receptor beta chains follows, all from one sample in a study of blood T cell repertoires in COVID-19. The method was immunoSEQ multiplex PCR; TCRdb's version includes in-frame clones alone and lacks a portion of them. The table lists a few hundred thousand clones, roughly nine tenths of them singletons. Material: PBMCs or T cells enriched from blood (not recorded which). These receptors were obtained from a woman in her thirties or forties who had been exposed to COVID-19. Each CDR3 is given with its conserved first and last residue. The D gene is left open where the match is weak. Rows give clone size only sometimes, using once, few, many, or a class for an expanded clone.

j_gene,v_gene,d_gene,abundance,CDR3aa,CDR3nt
TRBJ1-6,TRBV5-4,.,.,CASSVELGAGPTPLHF,TGTGCCAGCAGCGTGGAGTTAGGTGCAGGGCCGACACCCCTCCACTTT
TRBJ1-1,TRBV5-1,.,once,CASSSLTGSTEAFF,TGCGCCAGCAGCTCCCTTACAGGGAGCACTGAAGCTTTCTTT
TRBJ2-5,TRBV5-1,TRBD2,.,CASSYAGTSGQETQYF,TGCGCCAGCAGCTACGCCGGGACTAGCGGCCAAGAGACCCAGTACTTC
TRBJ2-5,TRBV30,TRBD2,.,CAWTSGGAETQYF,TGTGCCTGGACTAGCGGGGGGGCCGAGACCCAGTACTTC
TRBJ1-1,TRBV11-3,TRBD1,.,CASSRTGGTAFF,TGTGCCAGCAGCAGAACAGGGGGGACGGCTTTCTTT
TRBJ1-2,TRBV5-1,TRBD1,.,CASSSPGTGDTYGYTF,TGCGCCAGCAGCTCCCCCGGGACAGGGGATACCTATGGCTACACCTTC
TRBJ1-1,TRBV7-9,.,.,CASSLGSGLNTEAFF,TGTGCCAGCAGCTTAGGTTCTGGCCTGAACACTGAAGCTTTCTTT
TRBJ1-5,TRBV19,.,.,CASSLGRTGGNQPQHF,TGTGCCAGTAGTTTGGGACGGACGGGGGGCAATCAGCCCCAGCATTTT
TRBJ1-1,TRBV5-1,.,once,CASSLSGGAVNTEAFF,TGCGCCAGCAGCTTGTCCGGCGGGGCGGTGAACACTGAAGCTTTCTTT
TRBJ1-1,TRBV18,.,.,CASSPQVAANTEAFF,TGTGCCAGCTCACCACAAGTTGCGGCGAACACTGAAGCTTTCTTT
TRBJ1-2,TRBV20-1,.,.,CSATGNYGYTF,TGCAGTGCCACAGGGAACTATGGCTACACCTTC
TRBJ1-1,TRBV12-3/TRBV12-4,.,.,CASSLKEDTEAFF,TGTGCCAGCAGTTTGAAGGAGGACACTGAAGCTTTCTTT
TRBJ2-5,TRBV24-1,TRBD1,.,CATNNTGQGAKTQYF,TGTGCCACCAATAATACGGGACAGGGGGCAAAGACCCAGTACTTC
TRBJ2-4,TRBV6-6,.,.,CASSYSPSTGMTSQYF,TGTGCCAGCAGTTACTCCCCCAGTACAGGCATGACGAGTCAGTACTTC
TRBJ1-2,TRBV28,.,.,CASSLGARYYGYTF,TGTGCCAGCAGTTTGGGCGCCAGATACTATGGCTACACCTTC
TRBJ2-5,TRBV2,TRBD2,once,CASSDYGGGETQYF,TGTGCCAGCAGTGACTATGGGGGGGGAGAGACCCAGTACTTC
TRBJ1-3,TRBV18,.,.,CASSPLTTGNLVSSGNTIYF,TGTGCCAGCTCACCACTCACAACAGGGAATTTGGTATCGTCTGGAAACACCATATATTTT
TRBJ2-7,TRBV12-3/TRBV12-4,.,once,CASSQQGNEQYF,TGTGCCAGCTCTCAACAGGGAAACGAGCAGTACTTC
TRBJ2-7,TRBV5-8,TRBD1,once,CASSQGQPYEQYF,TGTGCCAGCAGCCAGGGACAGCCCTACGAGCAGTACTTC
TRBJ2-1,TRBV7-2,.,.,CASSLSSAVNEQFF,TGTGCCAGCAGCCTGAGTAGCGCTGTCAATGAGCAGTTCTTC
TRBJ1-2,TRBV7-9,.,.,CASSAQGLANNGYTF,TGTGCCAGCAGCGCTCAGGGATTAGCAAATAATGGCTACACCTTC
TRBJ2-7,TRBV5-1,TRBD2,few,CASSPHLGGSYEQYF,TGCGCCAGCAGCCCGCACCTGGGAGGGTCCTACGAGCAGTACTTC
TRBJ1-5,TRBV19,TRBD1,.,CASSPRTGIPSNQPQHF,TGTGCCAGTAGTCCCCGGACAGGGATCCCTAGCAATCAGCCCCAGCATTTT
TRBJ1-2,TRBV19,.,.,CASTYRDSFYGYTF,TGTGCCAGTACCTACCGGGACTCCTTCTATGGCTACACCTTC
TRBJ1-2,TRBV19,TRBD1,.,CASSPPRDRDLFYGYTF,TGTGCCAGTAGTCCACCCCGCGACAGGGACCTTTTCTATGGCTACACCTTC
TRBJ2-2,TRBV20-1,TRBD1,once,CSASKNAGGFTGELFF,TGCAGTGCTAGTAAGAACGCAGGGGGCTTCACCGGGGAGCTGTTTTTT
TRBJ1-2,TRBV19,.,few,CASSMFRWYGYTF,TGTGCCAGTAGTATGTTCAGATGGTATGGCTACACCTTC
TRBJ2-7,TRBV4-1,TRBD2,few,CASSQDKLAGDEQYF,TGCGCCAGCAGCCAAGATAAACTAGCGGGAGACGAGCAGTACTTC
TRBJ2-7,TRBV7-6,TRBD1,.,CASSQGTGGEQYF,TGTGCCAGCAGCCAGGGGACAGGCGGAGAGCAGTACTTC
TRBJ2-7,TRBV6-2/TRBV6-3,.,.,CASSYGAAVLRHEQYF,TGTGCCAGCAGTTACGGAGCAGCGGTCCTGCGCCACGAGCAGTACTTC
TRBJ2-1,TRBV5-1,.,.,CASSLLDPSYNEQFF,TGCGCCAGCAGCTTGCTAGATCCCTCCTACAATGAGCAGTTCTTC
TRBJ1-1,TRBV10-3,.,.,CAISLTGTEAFF,TGTGCCATCAGCCTGACAGGAACTGAAGCTTTCTTT
TRBJ1-1,TRBV3-1/TRBV3-2,.,.,CASSGSLGTFF,TGTGCCAGCAGCGGGAGTCTCGGGACTTTCTTT
TRBJ2-6,TRBV5-6,.,once,CASSLSWALVTSGANVLTF,TGTGCCAGCAGCTTGAGCTGGGCCCTCGTTACCTCTGGGGCCAACGTCCTGACTTTC
TRBJ2-1,TRBV5-1,.,.,CASSLFGTPIPSEQFF,TGCGCCAGCAGCTTGTTCGGGACACCCATCCCCAGTGAGCAGTTCTTC
TRBJ2-5,TRBV19,TRBD1,few,CASRRTGQETQYF,TGTGCCAGTAGGCGGACAGGTCAAGAGACCCAGTACTTC
TRBJ2-1,TRBV5-1,.,.,CASSLDGGYNEQFF,TGCGCCAGCAGCTTGGACGGCGGCTACAATGAGCAGTTCTTC
TRBJ1-3,TRBV5-1,TRBD1,.,CASSLQGNSGNTIYF,TGCGCCAGCAGCCTACAGGGGAACTCTGGAAACACCATATATTTT
TRBJ1-3,TRBV18,TRBD1,.,CASSPQKPGQGTSGNTIYF,TGTGCCAGCTCACCACAAAAACCGGGACAGGGTACTTCTGGAAACACCATATATTTT
TRBJ2-7,TRBV11-3,TRBD1,once,CASSLGQGGSYEQYF,TGTGCCAGCAGCTTAGGACAGGGGGGATCGTACGAGCAGTACTTC
TRBJ2-7,TRBV5-5,TRBD1,.,CASSFGGQPSPTHEQYF,TGTGCCAGCAGCTTTGGGGGACAGCCTTCCCCCACCCACGAGCAGTACTTC
TRBJ2-3,TRBV3-1/TRBV3-2,TRBD1,.,CASSQGQGGTDTQYF,TGTGCCAGCAGCCAAGGACAGGGCGGGACAGATACGCAGTATTTT
TRBJ2-6,TRBV19,TRBD1,.,CASSTTGGAGANVLTF,TGTGCCAGTAGTACCACAGGGGGCGCTGGGGCCAACGTCCTGACTTTC
TRBJ1-2,TRBV7-9,TRBD1,.,CASSSWDRGPPIF,TGTGCCAGCAGCTCTTGGGACAGGGGGCCGCCTATTTTC
TRBJ1-2,TRBV3-1/TRBV3-2,.,once,CASSLTGGSAGYTF,TGTGCCAGCAGCCTGACGGGGGGGTCGGCTGGCTACACCTTC
TRBJ1-1,TRBV5-1,.,.,CASSLGPTGSTEAFF,TGCGCCAGCAGCTTGGGGCCTACAGGGTCAACTGAAGCTTTCTTT
TRBJ1-2,TRBV7-9,.,.,CASEGDYGNYGYTF,TGTGCCAGCGAGGGCGACTACGGAAACTATGGCTACACCTTC
TRBJ2-1,TRBV5-1,TRBD2,.,CASSLRTSSYNEQFF,TGCGCCAGCAGTTTGAGGACTAGCTCCTACAATGAGCAGTTCTTC